This T cell receptor (beta chain) is from a study of blood T cell repertoires in COVID-19. Across the whole study: Whether acute or convalescent, the COVID-19 samples came from the United States, Italy and Spain.

Self-reported history from a screening survey and questionnaire set each donor's cohort. Two negative PCRs, clearance, or symptom resolution had been documented for recovered Cohort 3 donors. V dropped 1 base and J dropped 5 bases, with 8 bases sitting between them. The CDR3 has 13 amino acids. Per the germline V gene, CDR1 is SGHTA and CDR2 is FQGTGA. Authors' processing steps: Estimation of nucleated cell counts was performed using reference gene primer amplification. The method was immunoSEQ multiplex PCR; TCRdb's version includes in-frame clones alone and lacks a portion of them. V, J and clone size derive from that table, while D and trimming were established from the DNA sequence. This sample has approximately 300,000 clones, with 89% found just once.

The sequence came from a young woman who had recovered from COVID-19. The sample consisted of PBMCs or T cells enriched from blood (not recorded which). This sequence joins TRBV7-3 and TRBJ1-1; D is possibly TRBD1 (6 bases). The CDR3 DNA is TGTGCCAGCAGCTTAAACAGGGAAACTGAAGCTTTCTTT. Its protein product is CASSLNRETEAFF. Looking up the rest from reference TRBV7-3 and TRBJ1-1 gives the full variable domain: GAGVSQTPSNKVTEKGKYVELRCDPISGHTALYWYRQSLGQGPEFLIYFQGTGAADDSGLPNDRFFAVRPEGSVSTLKIQRTERGDSAVYLCASSLNRETEAFFGQGTRLTVV.